This T cell receptor (beta chain) was sequenced in a study of neurological immune-mediated disorders. Study-wide results and limits: No link was found between any clinical or MRI feature and the multiple sclerosis repertoire cluster. HTLV-1-associated myelopathy had the most TCR clonal expansion, and multiple sclerosis had the least, less than healthy controls. No sharing of CDR3 amino acid sequences was observed among expanded clones across subjects, suggesting private repertoires in all groups.

This clonotype has a count of ten or more. Antigen specificity is unknown. The cDNA came from 5'RACE, which used 10-nucleotide random UMIs. MiXCR, run by TCRdb on the 5' RACE reads, gives a single entry per CDR3 protein. Seen here are about 35,000 distinct CDR3 sequences, 3.5% to 4.5% observed once, and the top ten hold approximately 2.2%. From germline, CDR1 is DFQATT and CDR2 SNEGSKA (reference sequence). This CDR3 comprises 12 residues. The chain is built from TRBV20-1 and TRBJ1-2; weak D call: TRBD1 (5 bases). The sequence was obtained from a man aged 30-40 years with multiple sclerosis. Input material: PBMCs. CDR3 protein: CSSAPGNYGYTF. In DNA, the CDR3 is TGCAGCTCAGCCCCAGGGAACTATGGCTACACCTTC.